These T cell receptor beta chains were read from a single sample in a study of blood T cells in healthy people across ages. One entry per CDR3 protein, called by TCRdb with MiXCR from the 5' RACE reads. The repertoire holds about 930,000 distinct CDR3 sequences, with 25% to 30% as singletons. These data were also reused for a study on T cells of mothers and their children.

The sample taken for sequencing was blood. The receptors come from a woman aged 40-49 years in good health. The CDR3 runs from the conserved cysteine through the conserved F or W. The D gene is left open where the match is weak. Rows may omit the clone size; those that give it use once, few, many or a size class.

V	D	J	size	DNA	CDR3
TRBV6-5	TRBD1	TRBJ2-7	many	TGTGCCAGCAGTTACTCCGGGACAGGGGACTACGAGCAGTACTTC	CASSYSGTGDYEQYF
TRBV7-9	TRBD2	TRBJ2-1	NA	TGTGCCAGCAACTCAGGGGACCGGACTAGCTTCGATGAGCAGTTCTTC	CASNSGDRTSFDEQFF
TRBV28	TRBD2	TRBJ2-3	many	TGTGCCACCGCACCCCAACTAGCGGGAGATACGCAGTATTTT	CATAPQLAGDTQYF
TRBV28	TRBD1	TRBJ2-7	few	TGTGCCATGGCAATAATACAGGGGAACGAGCAGTACTTC	CAMAIIQGNEQYF
TRBV9	TRBD1	TRBJ2-1	few	TGTGCCAGCAGCGTCGACAGGGCTTACTACAATGAGCAGTTCTTC	CASSVDRAYYNEQFF
TRBV15	NA	TRBJ2-1	many	TGTGCCACCAGCAGAGATCTCTCGGGTAGAGAGTTCTTC	CATSRDLSGREFF
TRBV7-2	NA	TRBJ1-6	once	TGTGCCAGCAGCTTATGGCCCCTGGGGCTCTCCTATAATTCACCCCTCCACTTT	CASSLWPLGLSYNSPLHF
TRBV11-2	TRBD2	TRBJ2-2	NA	TGTGCCAGCAGCCGATTAGCGGGGGGCAGGAACACCGGGGAGCTGTTTTTT	CASSRLAGGRNTGELFF
TRBV3-1	TRBD1	TRBJ1-6	NA	TGTGCCAGCGCGACAGGGGATAATTCACCCCTCCACTTT	CASATGDNSPLHF
TRBV19	NA	TRBJ1-4	NA	TGTGCCCGCCTTGGACAGCCCACTTGTGCAACTAATGAAAAACTGTTTTTT	CARLGQPTCATNEKLFF
TRBV4-1	NA	TRBJ1-4	few	TGCGCCAGCAGCCAACCGGGAAGGGAAAAACTGTTTTTT	CASSQPGREKLFF
TRBV6-5	TRBD2	TRBJ2-1	many	TGTGCCAGCAGTTACTCGCTAGCGGGGGGGAGTAATGAGCAGTTCTTC	CASSYSLAGGSNEQFF
TRBV6-2/TRBV6-3	NA	TRBJ2-7	NA	TGTGCCAGCAGTTACGGGGGGATCTACGAGCAGTACTTC	CASSYGGIYEQYF
TRBV28	NA	TRBJ1-3	NA	TGTGCCAGCATGCCGAGACAGATTATTTCTGGAAACACCATATATTTT	CASMPRQIISGNTIYF
TRBV7-8	NA	TRBJ2-3	many	TGTGCCAGCAGCTTAGCTGGAGGGTCTAGCACAGATACGCAGTATTTT	CASSLAGGSSTDTQYF
TRBV12-3/TRBV12-4	TRBD1	TRBJ1-2	NA	TGTGCCAGCAGCCGATTGGGACAGCCCTATGGCGACACCTTC	CASSRLGQPYGDTF
TRBV5-1	TRBD1	TRBJ2-7	many	TGCGCCAGCAGCACGGGACAGGGACACGAGCAGTACTTC	CASSTGQGHEQYF
TRBV4-3	NA	TRBJ2-5	NA	TGCGCCAGCAGCCAAGAAGCCACCCAAGAGACCCAGTACTTC	CASSQEATQETQYF
TRBV12-3/TRBV12-4	NA	TRBJ2-3	NA	TGTGCCAGCAGTTTTAATTCTCAGGGGGATACGCAGTATTTT	CASSFNSQGDTQYF
TRBV4-2	TRBD2	TRBJ2-3	many	TGTGCCAGCAGCCAAGAACTAGCGGGGGGCGGCACAGATACGCAGTATTTT	CASSQELAGGGTDTQYF
TRBV2	TRBD2	TRBJ2-7	NA	TGTGCCAGCAGACACGGACTAGCGGGGGGCTCGACCCAAGAGACCCGGTACTTC	CASRHGLAGGSTQETRYF
TRBV20-1	NA	TRBJ2-5	many	TGCAGTGCTAGAGTTAATCTCGGTCAAGAGACCCAGTACTTC	CSARVNLGQETQYF
TRBV5-1	NA	TRBJ2-6	many	TGCGCCAGCAGCTCAACGGCGACAGGAACCTCTGGGGCCAACGTCCTGACTTTC	CASSSTATGTSGANVLTF
TRBV3-1	NA	TRBJ1-1	NA	TGTGCCAGCAGCTTTTCCGGGACGGTGAACACTGAAGCTTTCTTT	CASSFSGTVNTEAFF
TRBV5-1	NA	TRBJ1-6	few	TGCGCCAGCAGCTCCCAACCAGGGGATCTCAATTCACCCCTCCACTTT	CASSSQPGDLNSPLHF
TRBV20-1	TRBD1	TRBJ2-7	few	TGCAGTGCGGGGACAGGGGGCGACGAGCAGTACTTC	CSAGTGGDEQYF
TRBV4-1	NA	TRBJ2-7	NA	TGCGCCAGCAGCCAGGAGGTAAGCTCCTACGAGCAGTACTTC	CASSQEVSSYEQYF
TRBV7-2	TRBD1	TRBJ1-2	NA	TGTGCCAGCAGCTTAGGGGGACAGAAGGGCTACACCTTC	CASSLGGQKGYTF
TRBV28	NA	TRBJ2-3	few	TGTGCCAGCAGTTCACTAGGGCGGGGAAGCACAGATACGCAGTATTTT	CASSSLGRGSTDTQYF
TRBV7-9	TRBD1	TRBJ2-5	NA	TGTGCCTGCAGCCCACCACCCGGGACAGGGGAGGAGACCCAGTACTTC	CACSPPPGTGEETQYF
TRBV7-9	TRBD1	TRBJ2-6	many	TGTGCCAGCAGCCTCCTCGACAGGGGGCCCTCTGGGGCCAACGTCCTGACTTTC	CASSLLDRGPSGANVLTF
TRBV3-1	TRBD1	TRBJ1-2	NA	TGTGCCAGCAGCCAACCGGGACAGAGACTCTATGGCTACACCTTC	CASSQPGQRLYGYTF
TRBV24-1	TRBD2	TRBJ2-1	many	TGTGCCACCAGTGATTTGGGGACTAGCGGGGGGGCCGCGACGGGTAATGAGCAGTTCTTC	CATSDLGTSGGAATGNEQFF
TRBV7-2	NA	TRBJ1-1	NA	TGTGCCAGCAGCCAGACAGTTATGAACACTGAAGCTTTCTTT	CASSQTVMNTEAFF
TRBV7-2	NA	TRBJ1-1	NA	TGTGCCAGCAGCTTAGCGGGCCTTGGACACACTGAAGCTTTCTTT	CASSLAGLGHTEAFF
TRBV5-1	TRBD2	TRBJ2-1	NA	TGCGCCAGCAGCTACTGGACTAGCGGGGGGGCCTACAATGAGCAGTTCTTC	CASSYWTSGGAYNEQFF
TRBV10-3	TRBD1	TRBJ2-3	NA	TGTGCCAATTCCGGGACAGAGAACACAGATACGCAGTATTTT	CANSGTENTDTQYF
TRBV5-1	TRBD2	TRBJ2-3	NA	TGCGCCAGCAGCTGGACGACTAGCGGGGGGGCCTGTTACACAGATACGCAGTATTTT	CASSWTTSGGACYTDTQYF
TRBV7-8	NA	TRBJ2-1	few	TGTGCCAGCAGCTTAGAATGGAATGAGCAGTTCTTC	CASSLEWNEQFF
TRBV10-3	NA	TRBJ1-1	NA	TGTGCCATCAGTGGAGACGGAGCAAACACTGAAGCTTTCTTT	CAISGDGANTEAFF
TRBV20-1	NA	TRBJ2-7	many	TGCAGCACCAATACTCTCTCCTACGAGCAGTACTTC	CSTNTLSYEQYF
TRBV28	TRBD1	TRBJ2-7	NA	TGTGCCAGCAGTTCCCGACAGGGTCTCGGCGAGCAGTACTTC	CASSSRQGLGEQYF
TRBV29-1	NA	TRBJ2-2	NA	TGCAGCGTTGACTCTGGTCCGAACACCGGGGAGCTGTTTTTT	CSVDSGPNTGELFF
TRBV10-3	TRBD2	TRBJ2-3	NA	TGTGCCATCAGTGGGGGGGGAGTGGGCACAGATACGCAGTATTTT	CAISGGGVGTDTQYF
TRBV6-2/TRBV6-3	NA	TRBJ1-2	NA	TGTGCCAGCAGTTACGCAAACAACTATGGCTACACCTTC	CASSYANNYGYTF
TRBV29-1	NA	TRBJ2-5	many	TGCAGCGTTGAAACCGGCCAAGAGACCCAGTACTTC	CSVETGQETQYF
TRBV28	NA	TRBJ1-1	NA	TGTGCCAGCAGCCCATTCGGACCTTTGAACACTGAAGCTTTCTTT	CASSPFGPLNTEAFF
TRBV4-1	TRBD2	TRBJ2-1	NA	TGCGTCAGCAGCCAAGGGCCGGGACTAGCGGGGGGCGGCTACAATGAGCAGTTCTTC	CVSSQGPGLAGGGYNEQFF
TRBV6-5	NA	TRBJ1-4	NA	TGTGCCAGCAGTTACTCGATCTGGCGGGGCACGGGTAATGAAAAACTGTTTTTT	CASSYSIWRGTGNEKLFF
TRBV7-9	NA	TRBJ2-6	NA	TGTGCCAGCGCAGGGTCTGGGGCTAACGTCCTGACTTTC	CASAGSGANVLTF
TRBV5-1	TRBD1	TRBJ1-1	NA	TGCGCCAGCAGCCAGAGCTGGACAGGCAACACTGAAACTTTCTTT	CASSQSWTGNTETFF